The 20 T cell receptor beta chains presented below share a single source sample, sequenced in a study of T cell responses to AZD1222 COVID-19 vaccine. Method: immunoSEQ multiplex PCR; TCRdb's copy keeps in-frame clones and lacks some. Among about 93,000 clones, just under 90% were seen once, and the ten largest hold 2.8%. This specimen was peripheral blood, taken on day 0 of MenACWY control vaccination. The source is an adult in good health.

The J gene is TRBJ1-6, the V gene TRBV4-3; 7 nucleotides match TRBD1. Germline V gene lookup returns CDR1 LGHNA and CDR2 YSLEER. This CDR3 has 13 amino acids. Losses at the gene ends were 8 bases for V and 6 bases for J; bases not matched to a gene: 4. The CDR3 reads CASRDRVNSPLHF. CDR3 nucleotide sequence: TGCGCCAGCCGCGACAGGGTTAATTCACCCCTCCACTTT.

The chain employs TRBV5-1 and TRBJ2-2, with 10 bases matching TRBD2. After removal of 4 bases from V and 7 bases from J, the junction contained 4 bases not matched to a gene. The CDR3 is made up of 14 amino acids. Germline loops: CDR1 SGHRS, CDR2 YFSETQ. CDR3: CASSKGLADGELFF. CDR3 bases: TGCGCCAGCAGCAAAGGACTAGCGGACGGGGAGCTGTTTTTT. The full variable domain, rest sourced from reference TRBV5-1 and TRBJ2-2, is KAGVTQTPRYLIKTRGQQVTLSCSPISGHRSVSWYQQTPGQGLQFLFEYFSETQRNKGNFPGRFSGRQFSNSRSEMNVSTLELGDSALYLCASSKGLADGELFFGEGSRLTVL.

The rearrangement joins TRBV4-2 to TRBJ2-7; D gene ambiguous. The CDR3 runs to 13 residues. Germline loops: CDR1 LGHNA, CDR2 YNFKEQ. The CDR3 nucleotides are TGTGCCAGCAGCCAAGATATTGGGTCCCTCCCGTCTGTC. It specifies CASSQDIGSLPSV.

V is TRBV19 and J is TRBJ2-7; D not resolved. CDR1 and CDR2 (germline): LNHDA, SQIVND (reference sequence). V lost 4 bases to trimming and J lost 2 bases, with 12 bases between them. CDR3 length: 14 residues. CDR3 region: CASSTMTSTYEQYF. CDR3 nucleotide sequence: TGTGCCAGTAGTACTATGACTTCTACCTACGAGCAGTACTTC.

The CDR3 DNA sequence: TGTGCCAGCGCCGCGGGGGGCAACACTGAAGCTTTCTTT. Protein product: CASAAGGNTEAFF. The rearrangement joins TRBV18 to TRBJ1-1, with a possible D match to TRBD1 (6 bases). V was clipped by 8 bases and J by 2 bases, with 12 bases between them. In germline, CDR1 is KGHSH, CDR2 LQKENI. This CDR3 has 13 amino acids.

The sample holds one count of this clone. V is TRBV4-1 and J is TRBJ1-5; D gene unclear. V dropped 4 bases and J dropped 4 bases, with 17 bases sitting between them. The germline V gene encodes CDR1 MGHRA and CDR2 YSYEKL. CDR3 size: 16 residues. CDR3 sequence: CASSPGGVRLNQPQHF. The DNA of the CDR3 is TGCGCCAGCAGCCCCGGCGGGGTTCGGTTAAATCAGCCCCAGCATTTT.

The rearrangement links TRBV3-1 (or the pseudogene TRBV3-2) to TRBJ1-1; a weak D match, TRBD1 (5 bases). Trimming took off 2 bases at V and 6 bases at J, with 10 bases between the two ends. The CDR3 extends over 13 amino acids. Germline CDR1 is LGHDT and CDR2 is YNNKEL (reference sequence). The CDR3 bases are TGTGCCAGCAGCCAACCCAGGGAAGCTGAAGCTTTCTTT. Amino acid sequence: CASSQPREAEAFF.

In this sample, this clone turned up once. The CDR3 protein is CSVEDRTGSYGYTF. CDR3 sequence (DNA): TGCAGCGTTGAAGATCGTACAGGCAGCTATGGCTACACCTTC. V is TRBV29-1 and J is TRBJ1-2; possibly TRBD1 for D (5 bases). CDR3 length: 14 residues. CDR1 is SQVTM and CDR2 is ANQGSEA in the germline V gene. Between the trimmed V and J ends, which lost 0 bases and 4 bases, there was a span of 12 bases.

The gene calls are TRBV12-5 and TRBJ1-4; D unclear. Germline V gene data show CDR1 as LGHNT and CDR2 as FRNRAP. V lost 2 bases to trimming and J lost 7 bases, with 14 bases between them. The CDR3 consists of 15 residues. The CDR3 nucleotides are TGTGCTAGTGGTTTGTCGGGCGCGGGAGGTGAAAAACTGTTTTTT. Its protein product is CASGLSGAGGEKLFF.

This CDR3 is CASSLEREGKAFF. The CDR3 coding sequence is TGCGCCAGCAGCTTGGAAAGGGAAGGGAAAGCTTTCTTT. V usage is TRBV5-1 and J usage is TRBJ1-1; D remains unclear. The V gene's germline CDR1 is SGHRS and CDR2 YFSETQ. The CDR3 runs 13 residues. V was cut by 0 bases and J by 9 bases, with 12 bases left in between.

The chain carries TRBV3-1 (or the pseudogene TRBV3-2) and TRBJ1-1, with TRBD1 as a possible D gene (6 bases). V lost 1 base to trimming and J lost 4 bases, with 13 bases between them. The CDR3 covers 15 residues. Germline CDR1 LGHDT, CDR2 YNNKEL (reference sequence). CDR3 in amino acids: CASSQGEGGGTEAFF. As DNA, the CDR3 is TGTGCCAGCAGCCAAGGGGAGGGGGGAGGCACTGAAGCTTTCTTT.

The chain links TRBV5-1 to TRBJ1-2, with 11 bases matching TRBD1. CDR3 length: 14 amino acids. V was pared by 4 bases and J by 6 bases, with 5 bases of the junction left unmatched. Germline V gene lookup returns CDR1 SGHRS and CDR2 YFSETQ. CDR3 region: CASSAGQGANGYTF. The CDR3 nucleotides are TGCGCCAGCAGCGCCGGACAGGGGGCTAATGGCTACACCTTC.

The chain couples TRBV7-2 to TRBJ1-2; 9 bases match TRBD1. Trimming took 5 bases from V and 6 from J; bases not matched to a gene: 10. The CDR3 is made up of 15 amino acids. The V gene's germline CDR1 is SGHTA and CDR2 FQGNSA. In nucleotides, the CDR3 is TGTGCCAGCAGCATTGTCCCGGGACAGGGAAATGGCTACACCTTC. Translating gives CASSIVPGQGNGYTF.

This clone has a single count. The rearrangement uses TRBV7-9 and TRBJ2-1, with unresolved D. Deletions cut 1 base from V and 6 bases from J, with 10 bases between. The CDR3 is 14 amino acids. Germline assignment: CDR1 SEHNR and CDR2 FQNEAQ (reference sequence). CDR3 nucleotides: TGTGCCAGCAGCTTAGGCGTTTCTGCCAATGAGCAGTTCTTC. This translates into CASSLGVSANEQFF.

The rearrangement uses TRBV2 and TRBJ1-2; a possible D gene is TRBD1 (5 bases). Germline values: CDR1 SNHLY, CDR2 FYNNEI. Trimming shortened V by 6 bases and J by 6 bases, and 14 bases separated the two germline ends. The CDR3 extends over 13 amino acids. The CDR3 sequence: CASRFDSSNGYTF. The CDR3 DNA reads TGTGCCAGCAGATTTGACAGCTCAAATGGCTACACCTTC. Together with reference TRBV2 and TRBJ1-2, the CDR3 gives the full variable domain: EPEVTQTPSHQVTQMGQEVILRCVPISNHLYFYWYRQILGQKVEFLVSFYNNEISEKSEIFDDQFSVERPDGSNFTLKIRSTKLEDSAMYFCASRFDSSNGYTFGSGTRLTVV.

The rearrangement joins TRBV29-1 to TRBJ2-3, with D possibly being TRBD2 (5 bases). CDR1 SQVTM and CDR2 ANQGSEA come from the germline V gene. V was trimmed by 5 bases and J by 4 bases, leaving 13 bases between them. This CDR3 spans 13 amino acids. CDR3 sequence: CSVSLVGADTQYF. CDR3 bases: TGCAGCGTTTCTCTTGTCGGGGCAGATACGCAGTATTTT.

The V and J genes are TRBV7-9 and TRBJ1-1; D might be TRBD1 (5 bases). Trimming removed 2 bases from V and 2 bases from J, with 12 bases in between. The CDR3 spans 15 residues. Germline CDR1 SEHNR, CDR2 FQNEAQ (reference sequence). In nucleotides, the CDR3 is TGTGCCAGCAGCTTACTCGGGGCAGGTAACACTGAAGCTTTCTTT. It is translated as CASSLLGAGNTEAFF.

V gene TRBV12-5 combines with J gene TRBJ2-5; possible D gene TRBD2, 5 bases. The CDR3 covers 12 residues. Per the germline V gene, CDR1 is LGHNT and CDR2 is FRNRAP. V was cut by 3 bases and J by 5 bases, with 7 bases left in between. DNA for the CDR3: TGTGCTAGTGGTTTTTGGAGGGAGACCCAGTACTTC. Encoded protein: CASGFWRETQYF. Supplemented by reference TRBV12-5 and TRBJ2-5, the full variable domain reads DARVTQTPRHKVTEMGQEVTMRCQPILGHNTVFWYRQTMMQGLELLAYFRNRAPLDDSGMPKDRFSAEMPDATLATLKIQPSEPRDSAVYFCASGFWRETQYFGPGTRLLVL.

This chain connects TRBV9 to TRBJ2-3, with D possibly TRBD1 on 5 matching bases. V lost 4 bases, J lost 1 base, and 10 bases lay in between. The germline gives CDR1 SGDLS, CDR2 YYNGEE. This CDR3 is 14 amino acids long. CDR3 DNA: TGTGCCAGCAGCTTGCAGACAGGCACAGATACGCAGTATTTT. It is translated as CASSLQTGTDTQYF.

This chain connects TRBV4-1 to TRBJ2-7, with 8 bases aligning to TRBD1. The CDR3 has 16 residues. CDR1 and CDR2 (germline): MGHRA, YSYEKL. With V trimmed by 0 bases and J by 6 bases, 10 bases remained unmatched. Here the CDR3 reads CASSQDGGTGWIEQYF. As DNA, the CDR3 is TGCGCCAGCAGCCAAGATGGCGGGACAGGTTGGATCGAGCAGTACTTC.